This T cell receptor (beta chain) was captured in a study of blood T cells in healthy people across ages. Study-level results: TCR beta diversity tracked closely with naive T cell percentage. Age brought a roughly linear fall in TCR beta diversity measured per million T cells. Long-lived donors had more naive CD4+ cells and higher diversity than aged donors.

The authors ran a second PCR of about 7 to 11 cycles using a sample-barcoded 5' primer and a J-beta primer mix. All cDNA molecules were each tagged by a template-switch adaptor with 12 random nucleotides. TCRdb re-called the 5' RACE reads through MiXCR, storing one row per CDR3 protein. The table records about 580,000 distinct CDR3 sequences, 47% of them present only once. To note about this clonotype: Its specificity is unknown.

The clonotype was recovered from an elderly man in good health. The material sequenced was blood.

CDR3 in DNA: TGTGCCAGCAGCTTAGCCCAGGGCCTTCAACAGCCCCAGCATTTT. It translates to CASSLAQGLQQPQHF. The rearrangement joins TRBV7-2 to TRBJ1-5; weak D call: TRBD1 (5 bases). The ends were cut back, 0 bases at V and 7 bases at J, with 13 bases in the middle. This CDR3 has 15 amino acids. Germline CDR1 SGHTA, CDR2 FQGNSA.